The next 22 T cell receptor beta chains were all read from a single sample in a study of T cell repertoires in cytomegalovirus infection (dated by TCRdb to the late 2010s). For sequencing, an Illumina HiSeq 1500 was employed. TCRdb passed the public sequencing reads through fastp at Q25 and MiXCR, retaining productive beta sequences. CDR3 protein sequences are deduplicated, and each keeps its most common genes and DNA. This sample lists about 260,000 distinct CDR3 sequences; around 13% were detected once. The ten largest make up 8.5% to 10% of the sample. The sample comprised PBMCs. These receptors were taken from a human donor in good health (CMV status not recorded). Some clones in this sample may be carry-over from other donors' samples.

This clonotype was counted at least ten times. The genes are TRBV27 and TRBJ1-4, with D uncertain. The length of the CDR3 is 16 residues. V lost 3 bases, J lost 0 bases, and 11 bases lay in between. CDR1 is MNHEY and CDR2 is SMNVEV in the germline V gene (reference sequence). CDR3 sequence reads: CASSFRATATNEKLFF. The CDR3 DNA reads TGTGCCAGCAGTTTTCGAGCTACTGCAACTAATGAAAAACTGTTTTTT.

In its sample, this clonotype was seen many times. The V call is TRBV7-6, the J call TRBJ2-7; D is perhaps TRBD2 (6 bases). This CDR3 comprises 15 residues. CDR1 is SGHVS and CDR2 is FNYEAQ in the germline V gene. Trimming shortened V by 2 bases and J by 6 bases, and 17 bases separated the two germline ends. The CDR3 here is CASSLFEAMGGEQYF. The DNA for the CDR3 is TGTGCCAGCAGCTTATTTGAGGCGATGGGGGGCGAGCAGTACTTC.

This clonotype has more than one count but fewer than ten. The CDR3 nucleotides read TGTGCCAGCAGCTCCTGGGGCACTGAAGCTTTCTTT. Translation: CASSSWGTEAFF. The J gene is TRBJ1-1, the V gene TRBV5-4, with D unresolved. V lost 3 bases and J lost 4, with 7 bases in between. The germline CDR1 and CDR2 sequences are SGHNT and YYREEE (reference sequence). This CDR3 comprises 12 residues.

This chain uses TRBV5-1 with TRBJ1-1; 7 positions agree with TRBD1. V was clipped by 3 bases and J by 8 bases; unmatched bases: 7. Germline V CDR1 and CDR2: SGHRS, YFSETQ. The CDR3 loop spans 13 amino acids. The CDR3 loop is CASSSTRDSEAFF. The CDR3 DNA is TGCGCCAGCAGCTCCACCCGGGACAGCGAAGCTTTCTTT. The full variable domain, in which reference TRBV5-1 and TRBJ1-1 provide the parts outside the CDR3, is KAGVTQTPRYLIKTRGQQVTLSCSPISGHRSVSWYQQTPGQGLQFLFEYFSETQRNKGNFPGRFSGRQFSNSRSEMNVSTLELGDSALYLCASSSTRDSEAFFGQGTRLTVV.

This clonotype was counted at least ten times. The rearrangement links TRBV7-8 to TRBJ1-5, with a tentative D call TRBD1 (5 bases). Trimming pared 0 bases from V and 7 bases from J, leaving 7 bases between. The CDR3 contains 13 residues. The germline gives CDR1 SGHVS, CDR2 FQNEAQ. In DNA form, the CDR3 reads TGTGCCAGCAGCTTAGCGCGGGGGCAGCCCCAGCATTTT. It codes for CASSLARGQPQHF.

The chain employs TRBV19 and TRBJ1-2; D gene uncertain. V lost 7 bases, J lost 4 bases, and 19 bases lay in between. Germline CDR1 LNHDA, CDR2 SQIVND (reference sequence). The CDR3 sequence is 15 residues long. In DNA form, the CDR3 reads TGTGCCAGTACGAGGTCAACGGCGAATCTCTATGGCTACACCTTC. This codes for CASTRSTANLYGYTF. The full variable domain, rest sourced from reference TRBV19 and TRBJ1-2, is DGGITQSPKYLFRKEGQNVTLSCEQNLNHDAMYWYRQDPGQGLRLIYYSQIVNDFQKGDIAEGYSVSREKKESFPLTVTSAQKNPTAFYLCASTRSTANLYGYTFGSGTRLTVV.

This clonotype has ten or more counts. V gene TRBV5-4 combines with J gene TRBJ1-1, with D possibly matching TRBD1 (6 bases). This CDR3 comprises 14 residues. CDR1 and CDR2 (germline): SGHNT, YYREEE (reference sequence). V was cut by 7 bases and J by 4 bases, with 17 bases left in between. This CDR3 reads CASAPGARSTEAFF. CDR3 nucleotide sequence: TGTGCCAGCGCCCCGGGGGCGCGATCCACTGAAGCTTTCTTT. The full variable domain, its missing parts supplied by reference TRBV5-4 and TRBJ1-1, is ETGVTQSPTHLIKTRGQQVTLRCSSQSGHNTVSWYQQALGQGPQFIFQYYREEENGRGNFPPRFSGLQFPNYSSELNVNALELDDSALYLCASAPGARSTEAFFGQGTRLTVV.

V is TRBV29-1 and J is TRBJ2-1; no definite D call. Germline CDR1 is SQVTM and CDR2 is ANQGSEA. Between the trimmed V and J ends, which lost 5 bases and 3 bases, there was a span of 17 bases. The CDR3 runs 15 residues. The CDR3 sequence: CSVLSGSGGYNEQFF. The DNA for the CDR3 is TGCAGCGTTTTATCCGGGTCCGGTGGCTACAATGAGCAGTTCTTC.

In DNA form, the CDR3 reads TGCAGTGCCCGACTCACGAAGTTGGGTTACGAGCAGTACTTC. The encoded protein is CSARLTKLGYEQYF. The rearrangement uses TRBV20-1 and TRBJ2-7; unclear D gene. CDR1 and CDR2 (germline): DFQATT, SNEGSKA (reference sequence). This CDR3 spans 14 amino acids. The V end lost 6 bases, the J end lost 4 bases, and 19 bases lay between the germline ends.

V is TRBV6-1 and J is TRBJ2-7; tentatively, D is TRBD1 (5 bases). Between the trimmed V and J ends, which lost 2 bases and 2 bases, there was a span of 13 bases. The CDR3 length is 15 residues. CDR1 and CDR2 from the germline V gene are MNHNS and SASEGT. The DNA for the CDR3 is TGTGCCAGCAGTGAAATCTTGGACACCACCTACGAGCAGTACTTC. Protein sequence: CASSEILDTTYEQYF.

This chain uses TRBV7-9 with TRBJ2-3; TRBD2 might be the D (5 bases). The CDR3 consists of 12 residues. In germline, CDR1 is SEHNR, CDR2 FQNEAQ (reference sequence). The V end lost 3 bases, the J end lost 5 bases, and 6 bases lay between the germline ends. The CDR3 DNA is TGTGCCAGCAGCTTTGAGGGAGATACGCAGTATTTT. As protein: CASSFEGDTQYF.

V and J are TRBV25-1 and TRBJ2-5; 8 bases are shared with TRBD2. The germline V gene encodes CDR1 MGHDK and CDR2 SYGVNS. The CDR3 is 14 residues long. J was trimmed by 2 bases and V by 7 bases; bases with no gene match: 6. The DNA of the CDR3 is TGTGCCAGCAAGGGACTAGGTCCGCAAGAGACCCAGTACTTC. Encoded protein: CASKGLGPQETQYF.

Ten or more counts support this clonotype. This chain joins TRBV7-2 and TRBJ2-5, with D possibly matching TRBD1 (5 bases). CDR3 length: 15 amino acids. Trimming cost V 3 bases and J 5 bases, with 16 bases left between them. CDR1 is SGHTA and CDR2 is FQGNSA in the germline V gene. The CDR3 is CASSFQQVLRETQYF. CDR3 bases: TGTGCCAGCAGCTTCCAACAGGTTCTTCGGGAGACCCAGTACTTC.

A few counts support this clonotype. CDR3 DNA sequence: TGTGCCAGCAGTTACTCAGGACTAGCGGGAGGGCCTAGGCCCTACAATGAGCAGTTCTTC. This gives the protein CASSYSGLAGGPRPYNEQFF. This rearrangement joins TRBV6-5 to TRBJ2-1; 15 bases fit TRBD2. The CDR3 is 20 residues long. Losses at the gene ends were 0 bases for V and 2 bases for J; bases not matched to a gene: 8. From germline, CDR1 is MNHEY and CDR2 SVGAGI.

This clonotype occurred many times. The V and J genes are TRBV14 and TRBJ2-6; D assignment may be TRBD1 or TRBD2 (6 bases each). V dropped 0 bases and J dropped 13 bases, with 22 bases sitting between them. Germline-derived CDR1 and CDR2 are SGHDN and FVKESK. CDR3 length: 17 residues. CDR3 in amino acids: CASSQEIPKGGLGVLTF. DNA for the CDR3: TGTGCCAGCAGCCAAGAAATTCCAAAGGGGGGACTGGGTGTCCTGACTTTC.

This clonotype was recorded at least ten times. The gene calls are TRBV7-2 and TRBJ2-7, with D perhaps assigned TRBD1 or TRBD2 (5 bases each). V was cut by 1 base and J by 2 bases, with 12 bases left in between. The CDR3 runs to 15 residues. Germline V CDR1 and CDR2: SGHTA, FQGNSA. The CDR3 region has the DNA TGTGCCAGCAGCTTAGATGGGGGATCCACCTACGAGCAGTACTTC. Encoded protein: CASSLDGGSTYEQYF.

This clonotype was found many times. The rearrangement uses TRBV2 and TRBJ1-5; 7 bases map to TRBD1. The CDR3 length is 15 residues. Trimming took 6 bases from V and 5 from J; bases not matched to a gene: 10. The germline CDR1 and CDR2 sequences are SNHLY and FYNNEI. The CDR3 bases are TGTGCCAGCAGCAACCGACAGGGAGAGTATCAGCCCCAGCATTTT. Translating it yields CASSNRQGEYQPQHF.

The CDR3 DNA sequence: TGCAGTGCTAGAGGTAGCGGGAGTCCCAATGAGCAGTTCTTC. Protein product: CSARGSGSPNEQFF. The V and J genes are TRBV20-1 and TRBJ2-1; 9 bases align to TRBD2. CDR3 length equals 14 residues. V trimming: 1 base; J trimming: 6 bases; junction bases outside the gene matches: 4. Germline CDR1 is DFQATT and CDR2 is SNEGSKA (reference sequence).

The V gene is TRBV5-4, the J gene TRBJ1-6; D is unresolved. Germline V gene data show CDR1 as SGHNT and CDR2 as YYREEE (reference sequence). The CDR3 spans 14 residues. Trimming took off 5 bases at V and 7 bases at J, with 13 bases between the two ends. The CDR3 spells CASRQEVRNSPLHF. The CDR3 nucleotides are TGTGCCAGCAGGCAGGAGGTGAGAAATTCACCCCTCCACTTT.

This clonotype was detected many times. V usage is TRBV7-2 and J usage is TRBJ2-7, with 11 bases fitting TRBD2. Per germline, CDR1 SGHTA and CDR2 FQGNSA. The V gene end was trimmed by 1 base and the J gene end by 6 bases; junction bases not matched to a gene: 2. The CDR3 spans 14 residues. CDR3 loop: CASSLVAGGSEQYF. The CDR3, as DNA: TGTGCCAGCAGCTTAGTAGCGGGGGGGAGCGAGCAGTACTTC.

Ten or more counts support this clonotype. The V and J genes are TRBV28 and TRBJ2-7; 7 positions agree with TRBD2. The CDR3 has 14 amino acids. Germline V CDR1 and CDR2: MDHEN, SYDVKM. Trimming at V came to 3 bases and at J to 2 bases, leaving 4 bases not matched to a gene. The CDR3 protein is CASSFSGRPYEQYF. The CDR3 DNA reads TGTGCCAGCAGTTTTTCCGGGAGGCCCTACGAGCAGTACTTC.

This clonotype has a count of ten or more. This chain links TRBV7-4 with TRBJ2-5, with D maybe TRBD2 (5 bases). The V and J ends lost 5 bases and 5 bases respectively, with 15 bases between them. CDR1 and CDR2 (germline): SGHVT, SQSDAQ. The CDR3 consists of 14 residues. CDR3 protein: CASSNPRTWETQYF. The CDR3 DNA follows: TGTGCCAGCAGCAATCCTCGGACTTGGGAGACCCAGTACTTC.